Shown below are 5 T cell receptor beta chains from a single sample sequenced in a study of cytomegalovirus exposure and HLA in healthy donors. The PCR ran on 60 Vbeta and 13 Jbeta primers. Clones were sequenced by immunoSEQ multiplex PCR, and TCRdb holds only the in-frame ones, with some missing. Counted here are about 98,000 clones, roughly 70% occurring once; the ten biggest clones make up about 2%. Sample: PBMCs. Receptor source: a male donor in good health and CMV-seronegative.

This chain links TRBV28 with TRBJ2-7, with 11 positions matching TRBD2. J lost 1 base, V lost 5 bases, and 4 bases had no gene match. Germline CDR1 is MDHEN and CDR2 is SYDVKM. The CDR3 is 15 amino acids. The CDR3 coding sequence is TGTGCCAGCAGTCCCACTAGCGGGGGATCCTACGAGCAGTACTTC. Translation: CASSPTSGGSYEQYF.

This clone was recorded once. The chain couples TRBV5-1 to TRBJ1-1; 7 bases line up with TRBD1. CDR3 length: 14 amino acids. Germline V gene lookup returns CDR1 SGHRS and CDR2 YFSETQ. J gave up 0 bases and V 7 bases, and 6 bases lay outside the gene matches. CDR3 sequence (DNA): TGCGCCAGCGCCCTGACAGGGATGAACACTGAAGCTTTCTTT. Its protein is CASALTGMNTEAFF.

The rearrangement uses TRBV30 and TRBJ2-3, with 11 bases identical to TRBD2. V shed 1 base and J 4 bases; nucleotides not matched to a gene: 7. Looked up from germline, CDR1 is GTSNPN and CDR2 is SVGIG (reference sequence). The CDR3 runs to 16 residues. This CDR3 reads CAWSEIAGGPPDTQYF. DNA of the CDR3: TGTGCCTGGAGTGAAATAGCGGGAGGGCCCCCAGATACGCAGTATTTT.

The J gene is TRBJ1-3, the V gene TRBV5-4; 8 bases fit TRBD1. The V and J ends lost 4 bases and 4 bases, in that order; junction bases with no gene match: 13. The CDR3 loop spans 17 amino acids. Germline-derived CDR1 and CDR2 are SGHNT and YYREEE (reference sequence). The CDR3 DNA follows: TGTGCCAGCAGCCCCTATCAGCAGGGGGCGTCCGGAAACACCATATATTTT. Protein product: CASSPYQQGASGNTIYF.

The chain uses TRBV27 and TRBJ2-3; 9 bases are a match to TRBD2. CDR1 and CDR2 from the germline V gene are MNHEY and SMNVEV (reference sequence). Losses at the gene ends were 5 bases for V and 2 bases for J; bases not matched to a gene: 11. The CDR3 runs to 17 residues. The CDR3 DNA reads as TGTGCCAGCAGTCCCCGGGGGGCGGGAGGGAACACAGATACGCAGTATTTT. The encoded protein is CASSPRGAGGNTDTQYF.